This TCR beta chain was documented in a study of regulatory T cells in long-lasting Graves disease. At the level of the study: Those with persistent Graves' disease had received antithyroid drugs for over 5 years with positive TSH receptor antibodies.

Sample time point: persistent/refractory GD, antithyroid drugs over 5 years with positive TRAb. Scientists built the TCR library using RNA that was extracted from PBMCs. Patients came through an endocrinology department, and that department was in Xi'an, China. This clonotype was seen a few times. Its antigen is as yet unknown. CDR3-region Arm-PCR and iRepertoire HTBI primers produced the TCR beta libraries. TCRdb independently ran MiXCR on the multiplex PCR reads; one entry per CDR3 protein. This sample carries about 340,000 distinct CDR3 sequences, roughly 21% of them seen once, and the ten largest clones take 25% to 30%. Study findings and constraints: Researchers examined only peripheral blood and not thyroid tissue. Persistent patients shared thousands of public clonotypes among themselves. Newly diagnosed patients shared fewer, at some 970.

Sequencing was performed on peripheral blood mononuclear cells (PBMCs), taken when the disease was refractory, from a patient treated with antithyroid drugs. This TCR came from a female donor with Graves disease.

In DNA, the CDR3 is TGTGCCAGCAGAGGACTAGCGGGAGCCAACGTGCAGTACTTC. It translates to CASRGLAGANVQYF. V gene TRBV6-1 combines with J gene TRBJ2-7, with 13 bases lining up with TRBD2. CDR3 length equals 14 residues. V trimming: 6 bases; J trimming: 9 bases; junction bases outside the gene matches: 8. In germline, CDR1 is MNHNS, CDR2 SASEGT.